Below, 27 T cell receptor beta chains from the same sample are listed, as sequenced in a study of T cells in Graves' hyperthyroidism and ophthalmopathy. TCR beta CDR3 regions were amplified from RNA transcripts. In the first-round RT-PCR of the TCR CDR3, the HTBI primer set was used. TCRdb called the multiplex PCR reads again in MiXCR, with one record for every CDR3 protein. Of roughly 300,000 distinct CDR3 sequences listed, less than 30% are singletons. Sequencing was carried out using blood. The receptors were sampled from a man aged 35 to 55 with Graves' hyperthyroidism that later progressed to Graves' ophthalmopathy.

This clonotype was counted ten times or more. This sequence joins TRBV6-1 and TRBJ2-7; D might be TRBD1 (6 bases). Germline V gene lookup returns CDR1 MNHNS and CDR2 SASEGT. Trimming stripped 1 base from V and 5 bases from J, with 12 bases between. This CDR3 is 14 amino acids long. DNA for the CDR3: TGTGCCAGCAGTGAAGGGGCAGGGGCCAACGAGCAGTACTTC. The encoded protein is CASSEGAGANEQYF.

V gene TRBV6-2 or TRBV6-3 combines with J gene TRBJ2-7; D unclear. Trimming removed 4 bases from V and 4 bases from J, with 14 bases in between. The CDR3 loop spans 14 amino acids. Germline CDR1 is MNHEY and CDR2 is SVGEGT. In DNA form, the CDR3 reads TGTGCCAGCAGTTTTTTTCGCCAGGCATACGAGCAGTACTTC. Amino acid sequence: CASSFFRQAYEQYF.

This clonotype was observed at least ten times. V gene TRBV12-3 or TRBV12-4 combines with J gene TRBJ1-2, with unresolved D. This CDR3 spans 10 amino acids. Trimming pared 3 bases from V and 10 bases from J, leaving 6 bases between. This chain's CDR3 is CASSFDTYTF. The CDR3 nucleotides are TGTGCCAGCAGTTTCGACACCTACACCTTC.

This clonotype has ten or more counts. The chain links TRBV9 to TRBJ2-5, with 10 bases matching TRBD2. The CDR3 totals 17 residues. V was pared by 2 bases and J by 4 bases, with 11 bases of the junction left unmatched. Germline V gene lookup returns CDR1 SGDLS and CDR2 YYNGEE. In nucleotides, the CDR3 is TGTGCCAGCAGCGTGAGCGGGGGTAGCGGGAGGAGAGAGACCCAGTACTTC. Translation gives CASSVSGGSGRRETQYF. Variable domain in full (rest from reference TRBV9 and TRBJ2-5): DSGVTQTPKHLITATGQRVTLRCSPRSGDLSVYWYQQSLDQGLQFLIQYYNGEERAKGNILERFSAQQFPDLHSELNLSSLELGDSALYFCASSVSGGSGRRETQYFGPGTRLLVL.

J is TRBJ2-7 and V is TRBV11-2, with TRBD2 matching over 12 bases. V was clipped by 5 bases and J by 6 bases; unmatched bases: 14. From germline, CDR1 is SGHAT and CDR2 FQNNGV. The CDR3 spans 17 residues. The DNA for the CDR3 is TGTGCCAGCAGCAGACGACTAGCGGGAGATTTCGCATTCGAGCAGTACTTC. The encoded protein is CASSRRLAGDFAFEQYF.

This chain uses TRBV2 with TRBJ1-3, with D unresolved. Germline loops: CDR1 SNHLY, CDR2 FYNNEI. Trimming took 2 bases from V and 0 from J, leaving 8 bases between them. This CDR3 region has 15 residues. CDR3 sequence: CASSEWGRSGNTIYF. CDR3 DNA: TGTGCCAGCAGTGAATGGGGTCGCTCTGGAAACACCATATATTTT.

This clonotype has at least ten counts. The chain carries TRBV20-1 and TRBJ2-7, with 9 bases identical to TRBD2. The germline gives CDR1 DFQATT, CDR2 SNEGSKA (reference sequence). With V trimmed by 3 bases and J by 4 bases, 4 bases remained unmatched. CDR3 length equals 13 residues. The CDR3 sequence: CSASETSGYEQYF. The CDR3 DNA reads as TGCAGTGCTAGTGAGACTAGCGGTTACGAGCAGTACTTC.

This clonotype was seen a few times. This CDR3 is missing its conserved last phenylalanine or tryptophan, likely due to a read error. This rearrangement joins TRBV18 to TRBJ1-3; no reliable D call. This CDR3 contains 15 residues. Germline assignment: CDR1 KGHSH and CDR2 LQKENI. V was shortened by 3 bases and J by 3 bases, with 12 bases between the two germline ends. Here the CDR3 reads CASSPRPSFGNTIYS. The CDR3 DNA is TGTGCCAGCTCACCCCGACCAAGCTTTGGAAACACCATATATTCT.

V gene TRBV28 combines with J gene TRBJ2-7; D might be TRBD2 (5 bases). The ends were cut back, 5 bases at V and 6 bases at J, with 5 bases in the middle. The CDR3 covers 10 residues. Per the germline V gene, CDR1 is MDHEN and CDR2 is SYDVKM. The CDR3 reads CASSRGEQYF. The CDR3 bases are TGTGCCAGCAGTCGGGGCGAGCAGTACTTC. Full variable domain (outside the CDR3, taken from reference TRBV28 and TRBJ2-7): DVKVTQSSRYLVKRTGEKVFLECVQDMDHENMFWYRQDPGLGLRLIYFSYDVKMKEKGDIPEGYSVSREKKERFSLILESASTNQTSMYLCASSRGEQYFGPGTRLTVT.

The chain uses TRBV19 and TRBJ2-7; 8 positions agree with TRBD1. CDR3 length equals 14 residues. V lost 7 bases and J lost 7; bases outside the gene matches: 12. CDR1 is LNHDA, CDR2 SQIVND, per germline (reference sequence). The CDR3 loop reads CASTAPTGVGEQYF. CDR3 DNA sequence: TGTGCCAGTACCGCACCGACAGGGGTGGGGGAGCAGTACTTC.

This clonotype has at least ten counts. V gene TRBV11-2 combines with J gene TRBJ2-7, with 9 bases fitting TRBD2. J gave up 9 bases and V 0 bases, and 12 bases lay outside the gene matches. CDR1 is SGHAT, CDR2 FQNNGV, per germline. The CDR3 sequence is 16 residues long. The CDR3 spells CASSLDGGSGSMRQYF. The CDR3 nucleotides are TGTGCCAGCAGCTTAGATGGTGGTAGCGGGAGTATGCGGCAGTACTTC.

The chain recombines TRBV11-2 with TRBJ2-2; tentative D call: TRBD1 (5 bases). The CDR3 is 16 amino acids. The V gene lost 6 bases and the J gene lost 0 bases, with 14 bases spanning the gap. Germline values: CDR1 SGHAT, CDR2 FQNNGV. CDR3 residues: CASSLLTVPNTGELFF. The CDR3 bases are TGTGCCAGCAGTTTACTGACAGTTCCGAACACCGGGGAGCTGTTTTTT.

This clonotype was counted ten times or more. V gene TRBV5-6 combines with J gene TRBJ1-1; no reliable D call. In germline, CDR1 is SGHDT, CDR2 YYEEEE. V was cut by 3 bases and J by 0 bases, with 9 bases left in between. The CDR3 runs to 14 residues. The CDR3 region has the DNA TGTGCCAGCAGCTACGGGATTATGAACACTGAAGCTTTCTTT. This translates into CASSYGIMNTEAFF.

The J gene is TRBJ1-1, the V gene TRBV11-2, with a tentative D call TRBD1 (5 bases). The CDR3 sequence is 17 residues long. Per the germline V gene, CDR1 is SGHAT and CDR2 is FQNNGV. The V end lost 1 base, the J end lost 5 bases, and 20 bases lay between the germline ends. The CDR3 DNA reads TGTGCCAGCAGCTTAGTTTGGGGGAGCGGCTGGAGTACTGAAGCTTTCTTT. Translated, it gives CASSLVWGSGWSTEAFF.

This clonotype was observed a handful of times. This sequence joins TRBV6-2 or TRBV6-3 and TRBJ1-1; TRBD1 is a possible D gene (5 bases). Germline CDR1 is MNHEY and CDR2 is SVGEGT. The CDR3 consists of 12 residues. Trimming removed 2 bases at V and 9 bases at J, with 10 bases between. CDR3 DNA: TGTGCCAGCAGTTACGGGGCGATACAAGCTTTCTTT. Encoded protein: CASSYGAIQAFF.

In its sample, this clonotype was seen many times. The genes are TRBV25-1 and TRBJ2-7; D might be TRBD1 or TRBD2, each matching 5 bases. V lost 1 base, J lost 2 bases, and 9 bases lay in between. Looked up from germline, CDR1 is MGHDK and CDR2 is SYGVNS. CDR3 size: 14 residues. The CDR3 protein is CASSEFGGAYEQYF. CDR3 DNA: TGTGCCAGCAGTGAATTTGGGGGAGCCTACGAGCAGTACTTC.

V is TRBV20-1 and J is TRBJ2-5; 8 positions agree with TRBD1. The germline V gene encodes CDR1 DFQATT and CDR2 SNEGSKA (reference sequence). The ends lost 6 bases at V and 3 bases at J; junction bases unmatched: 3. The CDR3 runs to 12 residues. This CDR3 is CSAETGEETQYF. DNA of the CDR3: TGCAGTGCGGAGACAGGGGAAGAGACCCAGTACTTC.

Only a few counts were recorded for this clonotype. V is TRBV20-1 and J is TRBJ2-7; no reliable D call. The CDR3 loop spans 14 amino acids. CDR1 is DFQATT and CDR2 is SNEGSKA in the germline V gene (reference sequence). Trimming took 6 bases from V and 0 from J, leaving 15 bases between them. CDR3 in DNA: TGCAGTGCCCCAGTACCGGGTTTCTCCTACGAGCAGTACTTC. Translated: CSAPVPGFSYEQYF.

This clonotype was recorded only once. This chain connects TRBV28 to TRBJ2-7; 9 bases align to TRBD1. CDR3 length: 14 amino acids. V lost 7 bases, J lost 5 bases, and 9 bases stayed unmatched. CDR1 MDHEN and CDR2 SYDVKM come from the germline V gene. DNA for the CDR3: TGTGCCAGCATGGAGACAGGGGGTATCGACGAGCAGTACTTC. Translation gives CASMETGGIDEQYF.

This clonotype was found many times. V usage is TRBV12-3 or TRBV12-4 and J usage is TRBJ1-1; TRBD1 might be the D (6 bases). This CDR3 comprises 16 residues. Trimming removed 6 bases from V and 0 bases from J, with 17 bases in between. CDR3 coding DNA: TGTGCCAGCAGGGGATCAAGGGGGGATTTGAACACTGAAGCTTTCTTT. It codes for CASRGSRGDLNTEAFF.

This chain uses TRBV7-9 with TRBJ2-7; D may correspond to TRBD1 or TRBD2 (5 bases each). Per germline, CDR1 SEHNR and CDR2 FQNEAQ (reference sequence). This CDR3 is 12 amino acids long. The V gene lost 7 bases and the J gene lost 9 bases, with 16 bases spanning the gap. CDR3 sequence reads: CASTPSGAGQYF. The CDR3 nucleotides are TGTGCCAGCACCCCGTCCGGGGCAGGGCAGTACTTC. Based on the CDR3 plus reference TRBV7-9 and TRBJ2-7, the full variable domain is DTGVSQNPRHKITKRGQNVTFRCDPISEHNRLYWYRQTLGQGPEFLTYFQNEAQLEKSRLLSDRFSAERPKGSFSTLEIQRTEQGDSAMYLCASTPSGAGQYFGPGTRLTVT.

Many counts were recorded for this clonotype. The genes are TRBV12-3 or TRBV12-4 and TRBJ2-7; possibly TRBD1 for D (5 bases). V lost 7 bases to trimming and J lost 3 bases, with 13 bases between them. CDR3 length: 13 residues. As DNA, the CDR3 is TGTGCCAGCACCCAGGGCGAAAACTACGAGCAGTACTTC. It codes for CASTQGENYEQYF.

This clonotype was seen a handful of times. The V call is TRBV3-1, the J call TRBJ2-7; no clear D. CDR3 size: 14 residues. The V gene lost 1 base and the J gene lost 5 bases, with 12 bases spanning the gap. Germline V gene lookup returns CDR1 LGHDT and CDR2 YNNKEL (reference sequence). The CDR3 bases are TGTGCCAGCAGCCAAGGAGGTGGGATTCACGAGCAGTACTTC. It specifies CASSQGGGIHEQYF.

The sample holds many counts of this clonotype. J is TRBJ2-7 and V is TRBV7-8; D possibly corresponds to TRBD1 (6 bases). V shed 0 bases and J shed 3 bases, with 9 bases lying between them. The CDR3 sequence is 14 residues long. Germline V gives CDR1 SGHVS, CDR2 FQNEAQ. The CDR3 spells CASSLATGLYEQYF. CDR3 sequence (DNA): TGTGCCAGCAGCTTAGCCACAGGGCTCTACGAGCAGTACTTC.

The J gene is TRBJ2-5, the V gene TRBV11-2; D is possibly TRBD1 (8 bases). Deletions cut 3 bases from V and 5 bases from J, with 16 bases between. The CDR3 contains 15 residues. Germline-derived CDR1 and CDR2 are SGHAT and FQNNGV. Here the CDR3 reads CASSFGGGDRETQYF. The CDR3, as DNA: TGTGCCAGCAGCTTCGGGGGAGGGGACAGGGAGACCCAGTACTTC. The full variable domain, rest sourced from reference TRBV11-2 and TRBJ2-5, is EAGVAQSPRYKIIEKRQSVAFWCNPISGHATLYWYQQILGQGPKLLIQFQNNGVVDDSQLPKDRFSAERLKGVDSTLKIQPAKLEDSAVYLCASSFGGGDRETQYFGPGTRLLVL.

This clonotype was recorded at least ten times. The CDR3 nucleotides read TGCGCCAGCAGCTCGACAGGGGATACTGAAGCTTTCTTT. Its protein product is CASSSTGDTEAFF. This rearrangement joins TRBV5-1 to TRBJ1-1; 8 nucleotides line up with TRBD1. CDR3 length: 13 residues. CDR1 is SGHRS, CDR2 YFSETQ, per germline. J was trimmed by 5 bases and V by 3 bases; bases with no gene match: 3.

This clonotype was observed at least ten times. The chain has TRBV15 and TRBJ2-7; D gene uncertain. The germline V gene encodes CDR1 LNHNV and CDR2 YYDKDF (reference sequence). V was trimmed by 0 bases and J by 0 bases, leaving 9 bases between them. CDR3 length: 15 amino acids. CDR3 DNA: TGTGCCACCAGCAGAGATAAATCTCGCTCCTACGAGCAGTACTTC. Translated, it gives CATSRDKSRSYEQYF.